This T cell receptor beta chain was sequenced in a study of CD8 T cells in ankylosing spondylitis. In this sample, this clonotype turned up a few times. Construction of TCR beta libraries was performed using quantitative 5'-RACE with molecular barcodes. TCRdb fed the 5' RACE reads into MiXCR, producing one record per CDR3 protein. Of about 160,000 distinct CDR3 sequences listed, 9.8% are singletons. The CDR3 is made up of 15 amino acids. Looked up from germline, CDR1 is MDHEN and CDR2 is SYDVKM. Trimming at V came to 3 bases and at J to 1 base, leaving 2 bases not matched to a gene. The V gene is TRBV28, the J gene TRBJ2-3, with 9 bases that match TRBD2. The sequence derives from a female donor with ankylosing spondylitis or in good health (not recorded which). The source material was blood, either unsorted or a sorted T cell fraction (not recorded which). The CDR3 DNA reads as TGTGCCAGCAGTTTCGAGCGGGAGGGCACAGATACGCAGTATTTT. Its protein product is CASSFEREGTDTQYF.